These 20 T cell receptor beta chains share one sample of origin, sequenced in a study of breast tumors, draining lymph nodes, adjacent tissues. In TCRdb, the multiplex PCR reads were re-called with MiXCR into one record per CDR3 protein. The sample lists more than 30,000 distinct CDR3 sequences, approximately 57% seen once, with 15% to 20% in the top ten. Input material: breast tumor tissue. These TCRs come from a female donor with breast cancer. Some clones in this sample may be carry-over from other donors' samples.

Comment on this clonotype: At one end, the junction sequence differs from germline, possibly due to a read error. The V gene is TRBV5-1, the J gene TRBJ2-3; tentatively, D is TRBD2 (5 bases). The CDR3 has 14 residues. The germline V gene encodes CDR1 SGHRS and CDR2 YFSETQ. In nucleotides, the CDR3 is TGCGCCACCACGAGAGGGTCGGGCACAGACACGCAGTATTTT. Translated: CATTRGSGTDTQYF.

The chain carries TRBV24-1 and TRBJ2-3; D gene ambiguous. The CDR3 has 14 residues. With 1 base removed from V and 3 bases from J, the gap between germline ends came to 7 bases. Looked up from germline, CDR1 is KGHDR and CDR2 is SFDVKD. CDR3 sequence reads: CATSDLASTDTQYF. DNA of the CDR3: TGTGCCACCAGTGATTTAGCCAGTACAGATACGCAGTATTTT.

The chain combines TRBV9 with TRBJ2-3, with TRBD2 identical over 7 bases. The CDR3 is 15 amino acids. The V and J ends lost 0 bases and 0 bases, in that order; junction bases with no gene match: 1. Germline V gene data show CDR1 as SGDLS and CDR2 as YYNGEE. The CDR3, as DNA: TGTGCCAGCAGCGTAGGGGGACTAAGCACAGATACGCAGTATTTT. Its translation: CASSVGGLSTDTQYF.

The genes are TRBV18 and TRBJ2-7; D not resolved. Trimming stripped 8 bases from V and 6 bases from J, with 11 bases between. This CDR3 is 11 amino acids long. CDR1 is KGHSH, CDR2 LQKENI, per germline. CDR3 loop: CASQSSGEQYF. In DNA form, the CDR3 reads TGTGCCAGCCAGAGCTCTGGCGAGCAGTACTTC.

The genes are TRBV7-3 and TRBJ2-7; the match to TRBD2 covers 8 bases. The V and J ends lost 5 bases and 6 bases, in that order; junction bases with no gene match: 3. The CDR3 loop spans 12 amino acids. CDR1 is SGHTA, CDR2 FQGTGA, per germline. Here the CDR3 DNA reads TGTGCCAGCAGCCTTACTAGCGGCGAGCAGTACTTC. It yields the protein CASSLTSGEQYF.

Concerning this clonotype itself: One junction end disagrees with the germline gene, perhaps due to a read error. The V gene is TRBV4-3, the J gene TRBJ1-2; the D gene is possibly TRBD1 (5 bases). Germline V gives CDR1 LGHNA, CDR2 YSLEER. The CDR3 is 11 amino acids. CDR3 coding DNA: TGCGCCAGCAGCCAAGATTGGGGCACAGCCTTC. This gives the protein CASSQDWGTAF.

This clonotype was recorded a few times. The genes are TRBV29-1 and TRBJ2-7, with D possibly TRBD2 on 6 matching bases. This CDR3 is 12 amino acids long. The germline CDR1 and CDR2 sequences are SQVTM and ANQGSEA. For the CDR3, the DNA is TGCACCCGGACGGGGGATAGGTACGAGCAGTACTTC. Translating gives CTRTGDRYEQYF.

The J gene is TRBJ2-7, the V gene TRBV7-9; 7 bases map to TRBD2. The CDR3 runs 16 residues. Germline V gene lookup returns CDR1 SEHNR and CDR2 FQNEAQ (reference sequence). The V segment lost 5 bases and the J segment 4 bases; nucleotides outside the gene matches: 14. This CDR3 reads CASSQDGQGGVYEQYF. CDR3 DNA: TGTGCCAGCAGCCAAGATGGGCAGGGAGGGGTATACGAGCAGTACTTC.

The chain carries TRBV9 and TRBJ2-2; no clear D. Trimming pared 0 bases from V and 4 bases from J, leaving 7 bases between. The CDR3 runs to 14 residues. Germline values: CDR1 SGDLS, CDR2 YYNGEE. CDR3 protein: CASSVVSSTGELFF. DNA for the CDR3: TGTGCCAGCAGCGTAGTGTCAAGCACCGGGGAGCTGTTTTTT.

By share of the sample, this clonotype is medium-sized. This chain links TRBV20-1 with TRBJ2-1; 10 bases match TRBD2. J gave up 4 bases and V 3 bases, and 6 bases lay outside the gene matches. The CDR3 loop spans 15 amino acids. Germline-derived CDR1 and CDR2 are DFQATT and SNEGSKA (reference sequence). CDR3 nucleotides: TGCAGTGCTAGGGGTAGCGGGGGGTTATACAATGAGCAGTTCTTC. Amino acids: CSARGSGGLYNEQFF.

The chain couples TRBV7-9 to TRBJ2-7; tentatively, D is TRBD1 (6 bases). This CDR3 has 14 residues. The germline V and J ends were trimmed by 6 bases and 6 bases, with 18 bases remaining between them. Germline assignment: CDR1 SEHNR and CDR2 FQNEAQ (reference sequence). The chain's CDR3 is CASSGTGPPSEQYF. CDR3 nucleotides: TGTGCCAGCAGTGGTACAGGGCCCCCCTCCGAGCAGTACTTC.

This clonotype was seen many times. The rearrangement links TRBV3-1 to TRBJ1-5; possibly TRBD1 for D (6 bases). Deletions cut 4 bases from V and 5 bases from J, with 9 bases between. CDR3 size: 13 residues. CDR1 is LGHDT and CDR2 is YNNKEL in the germline V gene (reference sequence). CDR3 region: CASSPGGHQPQHF. CDR3 bases: TGTGCCAGCAGCCCCGGGGGGCATCAGCCCCAGCATTTT. Looking up the rest from reference TRBV3-1 and TRBJ1-5 gives the full variable domain: DTAVSQTPKYLVTQMGNDKSIKCEQNLGHDTMYWYKQDSKKFLKIMFSYNNKELIINETVPNRFSPKSPDKAHLNLHINSLELGDSAVYFCASSPGGHQPQHFGDGTRLSIL.

The chain employs TRBV7-9 and TRBJ1-4; 9 nucleotides line up with TRBD1. Germline CDR1 reads SEHNR; CDR2 reads FQNEAQ (reference sequence). The V and J ends lost 5 bases and 5 bases, in that order; junction bases with no gene match: 3. The CDR3 contains 14 residues. As DNA, the CDR3 is TGTGCCAGCAGCCCCGGACAGGGGAATGAAAAACTGTTTTTT. Protein: CASSPGQGNEKLFF.

In this sample, this clonotype turned up a few times. One end of the junction does not line up with germline, which may come from a read error. The V call is TRBV19, the J call TRBJ1-1; D remains unclear. The CDR3 contains 11 residues. Per the germline V gene, CDR1 is LNHDA and CDR2 is SQIVND (reference sequence). The CDR3 DNA is TGTGCCAGTAGAGGGAGCACTGAAACTTTCTTT. This sequence encodes CASRGSTETFF.

The chain uses TRBV7-9 and TRBJ2-1, with 15 bases lining up with TRBD2. The CDR3 spans 19 residues. After removal of 5 bases from V and 2 bases from J, the junction contained 10 bases not matched to a gene. The V gene's germline CDR1 is SEHNR and CDR2 FQNEAQ (reference sequence). This CDR3 reads CASSPGTSGRSRTYNEQFF. The CDR3 DNA reads TGTGCCAGCAGCCCGGGGACTAGCGGGAGGAGTAGGACCTACAATGAGCAGTTCTTC.

The table lists this clonotype with many counts. The rearrangement joins TRBV5-5 to TRBJ2-5, with D possibly TRBD1 on 6 matching bases. V lost 3 bases and J 2 bases, leaving 14 bases between the germline ends. Germline values: CDR1 SGHKS, CDR2 YYEKEE (reference sequence). This CDR3 comprises 15 residues. Written as DNA, the CDR3 is TGTGCCAGCAGCTCAAGGGACACCCTTCAAGAGACCCAGTACTTC. Translating it yields CASSSRDTLQETQYF.

V is TRBV9 and J is TRBJ1-3, with D possibly matching TRBD1 (5 bases). Trimming cost V 4 bases and J 0 bases, with 17 bases left between them. Germline CDR1 is SGDLS and CDR2 is YYNGEE. CDR3 length equals 17 residues. Here the CDR3 DNA reads TGTGCCAGCAGCTCACCCCGGACACCCCACTCTGGAAACACCATATATTTT. Translated: CASSSPRTPHSGNTIYF.

The rearrangement joins TRBV6-5 to TRBJ1-2, with a possible D match to TRBD1 (5 bases). The ends were cut back, 0 bases at V and 3 bases at J, with 11 bases in the middle. Germline assignment: CDR1 MNHEY and CDR2 SVGAGI. CDR3 length: 15 residues. CDR3 DNA: TGTGCCAGCAGTTACTCGAGAGGGACTTACTATGGCTACACCTTC. Translation gives CASSYSRGTYYGYTF.

V and J are TRBV15 and TRBJ1-6, with D possibly TRBD1 on 5 matching bases. In germline, CDR1 is LNHNV, CDR2 YYDKDF (reference sequence). Trimming removed 5 bases from V and 4 bases from J, with 9 bases in between. The CDR3 is 14 residues long. The CDR3 region is CATSGGLYNSPLHF. The CDR3 DNA reads TGTGCCACCAGCGGGGGTCTTTATAATTCACCCCTCCACTTT.

The J gene is TRBJ1-4, the V gene TRBV6-6; D is possibly TRBD1 (6 bases). The ends were cut back, 6 bases at V and 7 bases at J, with 15 bases in the middle. CDR3 length equals 14 residues. Germline V gene data show CDR1 as MNHNY and CDR2 as SVGAGI (reference sequence). This chain's CDR3 is CASSLGGAGEKLFF. CDR3 DNA: TGTGCCAGCAGCCTCGGGGGCGCGGGTGAAAAACTGTTTTTT.